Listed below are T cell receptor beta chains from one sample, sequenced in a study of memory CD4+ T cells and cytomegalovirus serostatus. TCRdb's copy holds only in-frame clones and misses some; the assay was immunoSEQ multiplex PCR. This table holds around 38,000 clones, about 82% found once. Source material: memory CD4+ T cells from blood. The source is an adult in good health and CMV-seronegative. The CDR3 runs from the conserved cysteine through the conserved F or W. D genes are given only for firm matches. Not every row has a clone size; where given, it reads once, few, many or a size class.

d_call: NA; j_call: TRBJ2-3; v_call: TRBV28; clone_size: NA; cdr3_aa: CASEDRLTQYF; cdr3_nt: TGTGCCAGCGAAGACAGGCTAACGCAGTATTTT
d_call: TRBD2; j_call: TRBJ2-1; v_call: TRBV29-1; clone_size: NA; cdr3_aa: CSVLWTGLAAWYNEQFF; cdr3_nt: TGCAGCGTTCTTTGGACGGGACTAGCGGCCTGGTACAATGAGCAGTTCTTC
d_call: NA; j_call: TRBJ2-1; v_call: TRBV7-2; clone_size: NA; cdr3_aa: CATGGSSYNEQFF; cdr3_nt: TGTGCTACCGGAGGGAGCTCCTACAATGAGCAGTTCTTC
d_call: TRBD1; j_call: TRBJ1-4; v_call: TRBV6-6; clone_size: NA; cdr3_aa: CASREQGALEKLFF; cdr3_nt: TGTGCCAGCAGAGAACAGGGGGCTCTTGAAAAACTGTTTTTT
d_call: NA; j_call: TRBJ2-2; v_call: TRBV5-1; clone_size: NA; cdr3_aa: CASSLTEENTGELFF; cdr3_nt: TGCGCCAGCAGCTTGACAGAGGAGAACACCGGGGAGCTGTTTTTT
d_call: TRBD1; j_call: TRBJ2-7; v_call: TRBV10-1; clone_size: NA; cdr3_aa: CASSESGDRENFQYF; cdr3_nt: TGCGCCAGCAGTGAGTCTGGAGACAGGGAAAATTTTCAGTACTTC
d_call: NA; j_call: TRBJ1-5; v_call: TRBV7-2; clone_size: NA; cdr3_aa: CASSLSQTNQPQHF; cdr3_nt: TGTGCCAGCAGCTTATCCCAGACCAATCAGCCCCAGCATTTT
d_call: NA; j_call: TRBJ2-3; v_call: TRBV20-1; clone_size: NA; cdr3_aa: CSASSRLHSF; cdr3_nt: TGCAGTGCTAGTTCCCGGCTACATTCCTTT
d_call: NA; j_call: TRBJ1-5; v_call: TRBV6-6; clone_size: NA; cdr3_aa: CASSFSGGNQPQHF; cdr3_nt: TGTGCCAGCAGTTTTTCAGGGGGCAATCAGCCCCAGCATTTT
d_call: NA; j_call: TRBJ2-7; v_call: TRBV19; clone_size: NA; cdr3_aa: CASSPSIQRSYEQYF; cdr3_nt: TGTGCCAGTAGCCCATCAATACAGCGCTCCTACGAGCAGTACTTC
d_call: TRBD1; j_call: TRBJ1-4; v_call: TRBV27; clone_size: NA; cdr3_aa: CASSLFGTGGRFATNEKLFF; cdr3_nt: TGTGCCAGCAGTTTGTTCGGGACAGGGGGCAGGTTCGCAACTAATGAAAAACTGTTTTTT
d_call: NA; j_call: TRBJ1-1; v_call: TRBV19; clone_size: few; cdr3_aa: CASSIDLDSLGGSFGF; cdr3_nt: TGTGCCAGTAGTATAGATCTCGACTCCCTCGGCGGAAGCTTTGGCTTT
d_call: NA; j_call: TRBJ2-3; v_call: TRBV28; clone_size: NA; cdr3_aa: CASSPPATDTQYF; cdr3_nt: TGTGCCAGCAGTCCCCCCGCTACTGATACGCAGTATTTT
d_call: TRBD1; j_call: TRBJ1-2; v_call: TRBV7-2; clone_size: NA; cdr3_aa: CASSPMGQNYGYTF; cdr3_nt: TGTGCCAGCAGCCCGATGGGACAGAACTATGGCTACACCTTC
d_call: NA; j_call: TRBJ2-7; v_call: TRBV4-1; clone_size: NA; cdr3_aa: CASSQGRLGRTAKTDEQYF; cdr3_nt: TGCGCCAGCAGCCAAGGGAGATTGGGGCGGACAGCAAAGACGGACGAGCAGTACTTC
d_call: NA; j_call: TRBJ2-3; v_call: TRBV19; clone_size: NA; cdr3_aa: CASRLAGDTQYF; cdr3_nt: TGTGCCAGTAGGCTAGCTGGAGATACGCAGTATTTT
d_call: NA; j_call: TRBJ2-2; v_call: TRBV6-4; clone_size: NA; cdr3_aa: CASSDRDTGELFF; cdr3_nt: TGTGCCAGCAGTGACAGGGACACCGGGGAGCTGTTTTTT
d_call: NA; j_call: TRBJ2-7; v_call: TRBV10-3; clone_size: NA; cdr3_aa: CAISDGHSEQYF; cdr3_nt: TGTGCCATCAGTGACGGGCACTCTGAGCAGTACTTC
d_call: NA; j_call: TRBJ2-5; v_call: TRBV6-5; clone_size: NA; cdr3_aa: CASSLGLQETQYF; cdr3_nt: TGTGCCAGCAGCTTGGGACTCCAAGAGACCCAGTACTTC
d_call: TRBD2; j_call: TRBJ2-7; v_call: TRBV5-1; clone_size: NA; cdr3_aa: CASSLLAGGSYEQYF; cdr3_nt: TGCGCCAGCAGTTTACTAGCGGGAGGTTCCTACGAGCAGTACTTC
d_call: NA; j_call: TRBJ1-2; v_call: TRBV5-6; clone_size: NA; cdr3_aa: CASSLREGVAGYTF; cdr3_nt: TGTGCCAGCAGCTTGCGAGAGGGAGTCGCTGGCTACACCTTC
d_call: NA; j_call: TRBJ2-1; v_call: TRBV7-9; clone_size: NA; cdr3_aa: CASRGWGGAFEQFF; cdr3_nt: TGTGCCAGCAGAGGATGGGGTGGGGCCTTTGAGCAGTTCTTC
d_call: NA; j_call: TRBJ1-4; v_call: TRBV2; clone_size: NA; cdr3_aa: CASTPGATNEKLFF; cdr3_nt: TGTGCCAGCACTCCGGGTGCAACTAATGAAAAACTGTTTTTT
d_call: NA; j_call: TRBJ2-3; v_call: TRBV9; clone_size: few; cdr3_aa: CASSAAGTDTQYF; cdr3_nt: TGTGCCAGCAGCGCGGCGGGCACAGATACGCAGTATTTT
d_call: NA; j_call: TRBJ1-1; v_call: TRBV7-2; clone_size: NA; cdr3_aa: CASSLAFGAITEAFF; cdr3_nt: TGTGCCAGCAGCTTAGCTTTCGGAGCAATCACTGAAGCTTTCTTT
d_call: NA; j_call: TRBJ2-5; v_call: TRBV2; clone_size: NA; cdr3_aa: CASSEMPPGSFQETQYF; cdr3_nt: TGTGCCAGCAGTGAAATGCCCCCCGGGTCGTTTCAAGAGACCCAGTACTTC
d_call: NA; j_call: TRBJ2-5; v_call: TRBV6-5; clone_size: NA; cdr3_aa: CASSYQRGAGTQYF; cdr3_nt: TGTGCCAGCAGTTACCAAAGAGGCGCGGGGACCCAGTACTTC
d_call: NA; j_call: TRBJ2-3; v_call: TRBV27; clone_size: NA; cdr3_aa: CASSPLAQYTDTQYF; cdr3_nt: TGTGCCAGCAGTCCCCTCGCGCAGTACACAGATACGCAGTATTTT
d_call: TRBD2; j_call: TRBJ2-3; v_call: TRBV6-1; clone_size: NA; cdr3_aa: CASSVSSGTVTDTQYF; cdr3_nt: TGTGCCAGCAGTGTTTCTAGCGGGACCGTCACAGATACGCAGTATTTT
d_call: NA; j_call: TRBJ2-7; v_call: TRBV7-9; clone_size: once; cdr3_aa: CASSLNRAAEQYF; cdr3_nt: TGTGCCAGCAGCTTAAATCGAGCGGCCGAGCAGTACTTC
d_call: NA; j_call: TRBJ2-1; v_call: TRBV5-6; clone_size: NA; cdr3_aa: CASSSRGLRREQFF; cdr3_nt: TGTGCCAGCAGCTCCCGAGGCCTCCGTAGGGAGCAGTTCTTC
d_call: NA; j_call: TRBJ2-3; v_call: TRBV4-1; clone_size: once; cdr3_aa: CASSPTGFSTDTQYF; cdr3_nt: TGCGCCAGCAGCCCGACAGGTTTTAGCACAGATACGCAGTATTTT
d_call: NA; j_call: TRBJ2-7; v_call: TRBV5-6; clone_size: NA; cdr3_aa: CASSSSPVSYEQYF; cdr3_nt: TGTGCCAGCAGTTCATCGCCGGTCTCCTACGAGCAGTACTTC
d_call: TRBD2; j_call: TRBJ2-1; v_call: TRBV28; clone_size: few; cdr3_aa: CASSLLKPGLAGKYNEQFF; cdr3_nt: TGTGCCAGCAGTCTACTCAAGCCGGGACTAGCGGGAAAGTACAATGAGCAGTTCTTC
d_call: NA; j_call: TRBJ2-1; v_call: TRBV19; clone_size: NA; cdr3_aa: CASSEGIGSYNEQFF; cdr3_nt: TGTGCCAGTAGTGAGGGAATTGGATCCTACAATGAGCAGTTCTTC
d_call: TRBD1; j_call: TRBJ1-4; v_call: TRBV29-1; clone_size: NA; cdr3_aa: CSVLGTVNEKLFF; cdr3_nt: TGCAGCGTCCTAGGGACAGTAAATGAAAAACTGTTTTTT
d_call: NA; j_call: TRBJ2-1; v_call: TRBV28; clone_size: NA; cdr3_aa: CASSSPDSGSYNEQFF; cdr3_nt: TGTGCCAGCAGTAGTCCCGATTCCGGGTCCTACAATGAGCAGTTCTTC
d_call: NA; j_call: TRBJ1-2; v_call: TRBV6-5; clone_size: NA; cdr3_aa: CASSYSWSYDGYTF; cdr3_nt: TGTGCCAGCAGTTACTCGTGGTCTTACGATGGCTACACCTTC
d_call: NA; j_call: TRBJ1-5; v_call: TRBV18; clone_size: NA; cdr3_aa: CASSPGTQGSPQHF; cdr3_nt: TGTGCCAGCTCGCCCGGGACACAAGGGTCACCCCAGCATTTT
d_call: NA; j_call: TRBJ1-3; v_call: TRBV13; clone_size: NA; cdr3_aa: CASSSGLNSGNTIYF; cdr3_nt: TGTGCCAGCAGCTCCGGACTGAACTCTGGAAACACCATATATTTT
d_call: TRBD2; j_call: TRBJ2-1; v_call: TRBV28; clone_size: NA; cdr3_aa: CASSPGQGRTSGRARSYNEQFF; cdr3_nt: TGTGCCAGTTCGCCGGGACAGGGTAGGACTAGCGGGAGGGCCCGCTCCTACAATGAGCAGTTCTTC
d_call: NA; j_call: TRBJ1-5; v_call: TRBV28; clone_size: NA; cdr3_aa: CASAEADSNQPQHF; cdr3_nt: TGTGCCAGCGCCGAAGCCGATAGCAATCAGCCCCAGCATTTT
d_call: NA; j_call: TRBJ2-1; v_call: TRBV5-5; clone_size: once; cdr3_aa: CASSLGVGTEQFF; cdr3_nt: TGTGCCAGCAGCCTGGGGGTAGGGACTGAGCAGTTCTTC
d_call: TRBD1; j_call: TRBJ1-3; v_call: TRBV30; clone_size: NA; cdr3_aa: CASTRGFGGNTIYF; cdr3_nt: TGTGCCTCGACCAGGGGGTTCGGAGGAAACACCATATATTTT
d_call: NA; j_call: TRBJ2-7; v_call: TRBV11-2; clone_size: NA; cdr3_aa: CASSLDLGISVYEQYF; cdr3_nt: TGTGCCAGCAGCTTAGATCTCGGGATTAGCGTATACGAGCAGTACTTC
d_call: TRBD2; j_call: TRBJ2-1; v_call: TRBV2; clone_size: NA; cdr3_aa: CASTAPTSGTRNEQFF; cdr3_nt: TGTGCCAGCACCGCCCCGACTAGCGGGACCAGAAATGAGCAGTTCTTC
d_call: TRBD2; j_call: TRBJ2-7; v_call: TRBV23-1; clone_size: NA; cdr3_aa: CASSQPTSGSSYEQYF; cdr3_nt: TGCGCCAGCAGTCAACCTACTAGCGGTAGCTCCTACGAGCAGTACTTC
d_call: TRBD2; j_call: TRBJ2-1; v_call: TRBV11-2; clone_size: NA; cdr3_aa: CASSFSSGRAGEQFF; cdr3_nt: TGTGCCAGCAGCTTCTCTAGCGGGAGGGCAGGTGAGCAGTTCTTC
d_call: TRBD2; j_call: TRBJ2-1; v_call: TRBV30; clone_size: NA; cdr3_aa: CAWSQEPGLAGGCSYNEQFF; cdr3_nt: TGTGCCTGGAGTCAAGAACCGGGACTAGCGGGAGGATGCTCCTACAATGAGCAGTTCTTC